The next 31 T cell receptor beta chains were all read from a single sample in a study of blood T cell repertoires in COVID-19. Data came from immunoSEQ multiplex PCR; TCRdb stores just in-frame clones and leaves some out. The repertoire holds roughly 220,000 clones, with roughly 90% as singletons. Specimen: PBMCs or T cells enriched from blood (not recorded which). The receptors come from a man younger than 45 who had been exposed to COVID-19.

J is TRBJ1-1 and V is TRBV12-3 or TRBV12-4; D remains ambiguous. V lost 6 bases, J lost 3 bases, and 5 bases lay in between. The length of the CDR3 is 11 residues. In nucleotides, the CDR3 is TGTGCCAGCAGACAAGACACTGAAGCTTTCTTT. It yields the protein CASRQDTEAFF.

V gene TRBV4-3 combines with J gene TRBJ2-5, with 8 bases lining up with TRBD1. This CDR3 has 16 residues. The germline V gene has CDR1 LGHNA and CDR2 YSLEER. J lost 3 bases, V lost 0 bases, and 6 bases had no gene match. The CDR3 protein is CASSQDLNRGKETQYF. CDR3 nucleotides: TGCGCCAGCAGCCAAGATCTTAACAGGGGGAAAGAGACCCAGTACTTC.

The rearrangement uses TRBV7-9 and TRBJ2-2; D gene ambiguous. Trimming left V 2 bases short and J 4 bases short, with 8 bases between. The CDR3 spans 14 residues. Germline V gene data show CDR1 as SEHNR and CDR2 as FQNEAQ (reference sequence). This CDR3 is CASSLIEITGELFF. DNA of the CDR3: TGTGCCAGCAGCTTAATCGAGATCACCGGGGAGCTGTTTTTT.

This clone has a single count. CDR3 DNA sequence: TGTGCCATCAGCACTAGCGGGGGTCCCCTGGGCCGTAATGAGCAGTTCTTC. It is translated as CAISTSGGPLGRNEQFF. The rearrangement joins TRBV10-3 to TRBJ2-1; 11 nucleotides agree with TRBD2. CDR1 is ENHRY and CDR2 is SYGVKD in the germline V gene. With 6 bases clipped from V and 7 bases from J, the junction kept 14 bases outside the gene matches. The length of the CDR3 is 17 residues.

Written as DNA, the CDR3 is TGTGCCAGCAGTGAATCTCCCAGCGGGGCCTACGAGCAGTACTTC. Amino acid sequence: CASSESPSGAYEQYF. The chain carries TRBV2 and TRBJ2-7, with 7 positions matching TRBD2. Trimming removed 2 bases from V and 2 bases from J; junction bases left unmatched: 6. The CDR3 has 15 amino acids. Germline V gene lookup returns CDR1 SNHLY and CDR2 FYNNEI.

This chain links TRBV6-7 with TRBJ2-7; 8 bases line up with TRBD1. TRBV6-7 is an open reading frame whose function is uncertain. This CDR3 region has 14 residues. Trimming cost V 7 bases and J 3 bases; bases outside gene matches: 8. This chain's CDR3 is CASKFYRGDYEQYF. The CDR3 bases are TGTGCCAGCAAATTTTACAGGGGGGACTACGAGCAGTACTTC.

The table lists this clone with a count of one. The chain couples TRBV3-1 (or the pseudogene TRBV3-2) to TRBJ1-1; 8 nucleotides match TRBD1. This CDR3 is 14 amino acids long. Per germline, CDR1 LGHDT and CDR2 YNNKEL (reference sequence). The V gene end was trimmed by 1 base and the J gene end by 4 bases; junction bases not matched to a gene: 2. The CDR3 loop reads CASSQGTGSTEAFF. DNA of the CDR3: TGTGCCAGCAGCCAAGGGACAGGGAGCACTGAAGCTTTCTTT.

This clone was recorded once. The chain links TRBV6-2 or TRBV6-3 to TRBJ2-1; 12 bases map to TRBD1. V lost 0 bases to trimming and J lost 8 bases; unmatched junction nucleotides: 8. CDR3 length equals 17 residues. Germline V lookup: CDR1 MNHEY, CDR2 SVGEGT. CDR3 in amino acids: CASSYSTGQGAGDEQFF. Written as DNA, the CDR3 is TGTGCCAGCAGTTACTCGACGGGACAGGGGGCCGGGGATGAGCAGTTCTTC.

The chain employs TRBV27 and TRBJ2-2, with 7 positions matching TRBD1. Per germline, CDR1 MNHEY and CDR2 SMNVEV (reference sequence). This CDR3 comprises 15 residues. The V gene end was trimmed by 2 bases and the J gene end by 4 bases; junction bases not matched to a gene: 4. The CDR3 sequence: CASSLEGAVTGELFF. The DNA of the CDR3 is TGTGCCAGCAGTTTAGAGGGGGCGGTCACCGGGGAGCTGTTTTTT.

The chain has TRBV4-1 and TRBJ2-4, with D possibly TRBD1 on 6 matching bases. The V gene's germline CDR1 is MGHRA and CDR2 YSYEKL. Deletions cut 2 bases from V and 6 bases from J, with 14 bases between. CDR3 length: 15 amino acids. CDR3 DNA sequence: TGCGCCAGCAGCCAACTGGGACAACCTCGAAACATTCAGTACTTC. Protein product: CASSQLGQPRNIQYF.

J is TRBJ2-2 and V is TRBV7-9; 9 nucleotides agree with TRBD1. V shed 5 bases and J 7 bases; nucleotides not matched to a gene: 5. Germline-derived CDR1 and CDR2 are SEHNR and FQNEAQ (reference sequence). The CDR3 length is 14 residues. The CDR3 sequence: CASSQGQGRGELFF. CDR3 DNA: TGTGCCAGCAGCCAGGGACAGGGACGCGGGGAGCTGTTTTTT.

The chain carries TRBV9 and TRBJ2-2, with 10 bases that match TRBD2. CDR1 is SGDLS, CDR2 YYNGEE, per germline. V lost 2 bases to trimming and J lost 7 bases; unmatched junction nucleotides: 5. This CDR3 has 15 amino acids. The CDR3 sequence: CASSVRAGGYGELFF. CDR3 nucleotides: TGTGCCAGCAGCGTTCGAGCGGGGGGGTACGGGGAGCTGTTTTTT.

The chain links TRBV9 to TRBJ2-1; D perhaps matches TRBD2 (5 bases). Germline CDR1 and CDR2: SGDLS and YYNGEE. Trimming stripped 2 bases from V and 8 bases from J, with 11 bases between. CDR3 size: 13 residues. The CDR3 region is CASSVASFDEQFF. The CDR3 DNA reads as TGTGCCAGCAGCGTTGCTAGCTTCGATGAGCAGTTCTTC.

This chain links TRBV3-1 (or the pseudogene TRBV3-2) with TRBJ2-7; 8 bases map to TRBD1. CDR1 is LGHDT and CDR2 is YNNKEL in the germline V gene (reference sequence). V lost 3 bases and J lost 5; bases outside the gene matches: 12. This CDR3 spans 16 amino acids. The CDR3 DNA is TGTGCCAGCAGCCATAAAACCGCCGGGACAGGCGACGAGCAGTACTTC. It encodes CASSHKTAGTGDEQYF.

This clone was seen only once. V and J are TRBV19 and TRBJ1-3; D possibly corresponds to TRBD1 (5 bases). The CDR3 spans 16 residues. V was trimmed by 6 bases and J by 0 bases, leaving 15 bases between them. CDR1 and CDR2 (germline): LNHDA, SQIVND (reference sequence). In DNA form, the CDR3 reads TGTGCCAGTAGCGTGATAACAGGCTACTCTGGAAACACCATATATTTT. It specifies CASSVITGYSGNTIYF.

The chain is built from TRBV4-1 and TRBJ2-6; weak D call: TRBD2 (5 bases). V was clipped by 0 bases and J by 4 bases, with 7 bases between them. Per germline, CDR1 MGHRA and CDR2 YSYEKL. The CDR3 totals 15 residues. CDR3 nucleotides: TGCGCCAGCAGCCAAGACGAGGGCGGGGCCAACGTCCTGACTTTC. The encoded protein is CASSQDEGGANVLTF.

CDR3: CASSLAVGAREQFF. The CDR3 nucleotides read TGTGCCAGCAGCTTAGCCGTGGGGGCAAGGGAGCAGTTCTTC. V usage is TRBV7-3 and J usage is TRBJ2-1, with D perhaps matching TRBD1 (6 bases). Trimming removed 2 bases from V and 10 bases from J, with 15 bases in between. The CDR3 loop spans 14 amino acids. Germline V lookup: CDR1 SGHTA, CDR2 FQGTGA.

V is TRBV10-3 and J is TRBJ2-1, with 7 bases identical to TRBD1. The J segment lost 5 bases and the V segment lost 9 bases, leaving 16 bases of the junction unmatched. The CDR3 runs to 16 residues. The germline V gene encodes CDR1 ENHRY and CDR2 SYGVKD. CDR3: CAIAIMTRDRHNEQFF. CDR3 nucleotides: TGTGCCATTGCCATTATGACCCGGGACAGACACAATGAGCAGTTCTTC.

This clone was observed a single time. This chain uses TRBV19 with TRBJ2-2, with D maybe TRBD2 (5 bases). Germline CDR1 is LNHDA and CDR2 is SQIVND (reference sequence). V was clipped by 8 bases and J by 0 bases, with 13 bases between them. CDR3 length: 15 amino acids. The chain's CDR3 is CASLRGQTNTGELFF. For the CDR3, the DNA is TGTGCCAGTCTCCGAGGGCAGACGAACACCGGGGAGCTGTTTTTT.

This clone was recorded once. The genes are TRBV28 and TRBJ2-6; maybe TRBD1 (6 bases). V gave up 5 bases and J gave up 2 bases, with 10 bases separating them. This CDR3 comprises 15 residues. The germline V gene has CDR1 MDHEN and CDR2 SYDVKM. CDR3 region: CASSLSGAGANVLTF. The CDR3, as DNA: TGTGCCAGCAGTCTTTCAGGGGCTGGGGCCAACGTCCTGACTTTC.

The chain uses TRBV19 and TRBJ2-1, with 8 bases identical to TRBD1. The CDR3 extends over 16 amino acids. Germline CDR1 LNHDA, CDR2 SQIVND (reference sequence). The junction had 13 bases not matched to a gene; V was cut back by 6 bases and J by 6 bases. CDR3 in DNA: TGTGCCAGTAGCAACCTCCAGGGGGCGAACTTCAATGAGCAGTTCTTC. This translates into CASSNLQGANFNEQFF.

V is TRBV14 and J is TRBJ2-7; D not resolved. This CDR3 is built from 15 residues. In germline, CDR1 is SGHDN, CDR2 FVKESK. Trimming removed 1 base at V and 2 bases at J, with 12 bases between. The CDR3 DNA is TGTGCCAGCAGCCAAGCGGCTAGACCTACCTACGAGCAGTACTTC. Translating gives CASSQAARPTYEQYF. Looking up the rest from reference TRBV14 and TRBJ2-7 gives the full variable domain: EAGVTQFPSHSVIEKGQTVTLRCDPISGHDNLYWYRRVMGKEIKFLLHFVKESKQDESGMPNNRFLAERTGGTYSTLKVQPAELEDSGVYFCASSQAARPTYEQYFGPGTRLTVT.

The chain links TRBV9 to TRBJ1-1; no clear D. V lost 4 bases, J lost 6 bases, and 13 bases lay in between. There are 13 residues in the CDR3. Germline CDR1 SGDLS, CDR2 YYNGEE. The CDR3 sequence is CASSPSPDSEAFF. Here the CDR3 DNA reads TGTGCCAGCAGCCCATCCCCTGACTCTGAAGCTTTCTTT.

The chain carries TRBV5-1 and TRBJ2-1, with 9 bases that match TRBD2. V shed 4 bases and J 6 bases; nucleotides not matched to a gene: 8. Germline loops: CDR1 SGHRS, CDR2 YFSETQ. This CDR3 spans 15 amino acids. The CDR3 is CASSPAAGGSNEQFF. The CDR3 DNA is TGCGCCAGCAGCCCTGCAGCGGGGGGTAGCAATGAGCAGTTCTTC.

The J gene is TRBJ1-3, the V gene TRBV15; D gene unclear. CDR3 length equals 13 residues. The germline gives CDR1 LNHNV, CDR2 YYDKDF (reference sequence). The V and J ends lost 1 base and 1 base respectively, with 2 bases between them. The CDR3 region has the DNA TGTGCCACCAGCAGAGCTTCTGGAAACACCATATATTTT. Translating it yields CATSRASGNTIYF.

V and J are TRBV18 and TRBJ1-2; 8 nucleotides match TRBD1. The CDR3 has 17 residues. CDR1 and CDR2 (germline): KGHSH, LQKENI. V gave up 3 bases and J gave up 5 bases; unmatched junction bases: 14. In DNA form, the CDR3 reads TGTGCCAGCTCACCTATAAATTTAGCCGGGACAGGATATGGCTACACCTTC. Its protein is CASSPINLAGTGYGYTF.

The genes are TRBV19 and TRBJ2-1; 8 bases are a match to TRBD1. Per germline, CDR1 LNHDA and CDR2 SQIVND (reference sequence). The CDR3 spans 14 residues. The junction had 6 bases not matched to a gene; V was cut back by 7 bases and J by 4 bases. CDR3 nucleotide sequence: TGTGCCAGTACCCCGGACAGGGATTACAATGAGCAGTTCTTC. Its protein is CASTPDRDYNEQFF.

The chain carries TRBV3-1 (or the pseudogene TRBV3-2) and TRBJ2-7; 9 bases map to TRBD2. The CDR3 has 17 residues. Trimming at V came to 4 bases and at J to 6 bases, leaving 16 bases not matched to a gene. Germline V gene data show CDR1 as LGHDT and CDR2 as YNNKEL (reference sequence). In DNA, the CDR3 is TGTGCCAGCAGCCCACCCCTTAGCGGGGGCCAAGAACGCGAGCAGTACTTC. Amino acid sequence: CASSPPLSGGQEREQYF.

This chain links TRBV29-1 with TRBJ1-1; 9 bases are a match to TRBD1. Per germline, CDR1 SQVTM and CDR2 ANQGSEA. The CDR3 is 16 amino acids. With V trimmed by 8 bases and J by 1 base, 14 bases remained unmatched. The DNA of the CDR3 is TGCAGCTCCCCCGGGGTGCCGGGACAGGGGAACACTGAAGCTTTCTTT. This encodes CSSPGVPGQGNTEAFF.

Regarding this clone: Germline and junction disagree at one end, which may indicate a read error. The V and J genes are TRBV11-2 and TRBJ2-1; 7 positions agree with TRBD2. CDR3 size: 12 residues. Germline V CDR1 and CDR2: SGHAT, FQNNGV. CDR3 DNA sequence: TGTGCCAGCAGCTTAGTCAGCGGGGCCCCACTCTTC. This gives the protein CASSLVSGAPLF.

The V and J genes are TRBV3-1 (or the pseudogene TRBV3-2) and TRBJ1-2; D remains ambiguous. The V end was cut by 1 base, the J end by 3 bases, with 12 bases between. Germline CDR1 is LGHDT and CDR2 is YNNKEL (reference sequence). This CDR3 has 15 residues. The CDR3 DNA reads as TGTGCCAGCAGCCAAGCGGGATGGAAAGACTATGGCTACACCTTC. It translates to CASSQAGWKDYGYTF.